This is a list of T cell receptor beta chains from one sample in a study of cytomegalovirus exposure and HLA in healthy donors. Sequenced by immunoSEQ multiplex PCR; TCRdb stores in-frame clones only, minus some. The repertoire consists of fewer than 150,000 clones, with roughly 80% occurring once and the leading ten covering about 2.9%. Sequenced input: PBMCs. These receptors were collected from a man in his forties or fifties in good health and CMV-seronegative. The CDR3 runs from the conserved cysteine through the conserved F or W. A D gene is named only where the DNA matches it firmly. Clone size appears in some rows only: once, few, many, or a class for an expanded clone.

j_gene,abundance,v_gene,d_gene,CDR3nt,CDR3aa
TRBJ1-3,few,TRBV5-4,TRBD1,TGTGCCAGCAGCTTGGGGGGGACAGGGAACACCATATATTTT,CASSLGGTGNTIYF
TRBJ2-5,NA,TRBV30,NA,TGTGCCTGGACCGCTAGGCGTGAGGGAGAGACCCAGTACTTC,CAWTARREGETQYF
TRBJ2-7,NA,TRBV21-1,NA,TGTGCCAGCAGCAAATCCAGTCCCAGGGCGAGTGACGAGCAGTACTTC,CASSKSSPRASDEQYF
TRBJ2-1,NA,TRBV4-1,TRBD2,TGCGCCAGCAGCATCCCCGGGACTAGCAGCGAGCAGTTCTTC,CASSIPGTSSEQFF
TRBJ2-5,NA,TRBV7-7,TRBD1,TGTGCCAGCAGCTTAGGGCGACAGGGGGTCGGGGAGACCCAGTACTTC,CASSLGRQGVGETQYF
TRBJ2-2,NA,TRBV6-5,NA,TGTGCCAGCAGTTACCAGGCCAGGGCGGCCGGGGAGCTGTTTTTT,CASSYQARAAGELFF
TRBJ1-1,NA,TRBV7-9,NA,TGTGCCAGCAGCTTAGGACAGCTGAACACTGAAGCTTTCTTT,CASSLGQLNTEAFF
TRBJ2-1,NA,TRBV28,NA,TGTGCCAGCAGTCCCCCCGGTCAGGGCTCCTACAATGAGCAGTTCTTC,CASSPPGQGSYNEQFF
TRBJ2-1,few,TRBV7-3,NA,TGTGCCAGCAGCTCGGACAGCCTCAATGAGCAGTTCTTC,CASSSDSLNEQFF
TRBJ1-2,NA,TRBV7-2,NA,TGTGCCAGCAGCTTACCCCCGGGAATACGCGGCTACACCTTC,CASSLPPGIRGYTF
TRBJ2-7,NA,TRBV5-6,TRBD1,TGTGCCAGCAGCTTTTTTTATGGACAGGGGTTTCAGCAGTACTTC,CASSFFYGQGFQQYF
TRBJ2-1,NA,TRBV7-3,TRBD1,TGTGCCAGTAAGCCGGGACAGGATTACAATGAGCAGTTCTTC,CASKPGQDYNEQFF
TRBJ2-3,NA,TRBV19,TRBD2,TGTGCCAGTACCCCAACGGGGGGGAAGTCTAGTACGCAGTATTTT,CASTPTGGKSSTQYF